The 21 T cell receptor beta chains below were found in one sample sequenced in a study of tissue T cells after allogeneic stem cell transplantation. The time point was: mouse harvest day 7 after allogeneic transplant. The graft held 10^6 splenic CD5+ T cells and 10^7 T-cell-depleted bone marrow cells. Only in-frame clones appear in the TCRdb table, and some are missing; sequencing was by immunoSEQ multiplex PCR. The data show a few thousand clones, approximately 51% seen once. Sequencing was done on a sample of lymph node tissue. These receptors were collected from a female BALB/c mouse given C57BL/6 T cells with graft-versus-host disease after an allogeneic hematopoietic cell transplant.

This clone was seen a handful of times. Mouse gene names apply. The sequenced part of the CDR3 DNA is TGTGCCAGCAGCTTCGCAGGGGTGGACGAAAGATTATTT. As protein: CASSFAGVDERLF. The full CDR3 protein reads CASSFAGVDERLFF. This sequence joins TRBV3 and TRBJ1-4, with a tentative D call TRBD1 (6 bases). The observed sequence ends 1 residue before the CDR3 terminus, with the missing tail filled in from the germline J gene. V gave up 3 bases and J gave up 6 bases, with 11 bases separating them. CDR1 and CDR2 from the germline V gene are SNHLY and FYNGKV (reference sequence). This CDR3 region has 14 residues.

As for this clone: Gene labels here are mouse ones. From the germline J gene comes the end of the CDR3, since the read stops 1 residue before it. The chain employs TRBV16 and TRBJ2-5; D ambiguous. Germline V gives CDR1 SGHSA, CDR2 FRNQAP. The CDR3 is 12 residues long. Trimming removed 0 bases from V and 6 bases from J, with 4 bases in between. The DNA read from the CDR3 is TGTGCAAGCAGCTTAGACGGGGACACCCAGTAC. This sequence encodes CASSLDGDTQY. The entire CDR3 protein is CASSLDGDTQYF.

To note about this clone: Gene names and germline refer to mouse. The read ends 1 residue early relative to the CDR3; the germline J gene fills the gap. V usage is TRBV23 and J usage is TRBJ1-1. The CDR3 covers 13 residues. Germline-derived CDR1 and CDR2 are KGHTA and FQNQQP. CDR3 protein: CSSSQSGNTEVFF. Partial CDR3 DNA: TGCTCCAGCAGTCAATCCGGTAACACAGAAGTCTTC.

About this clone itself: Gene names follow the mouse nomenclature. The DNA ends 1 residue before the CDR3 does, and the rest of the CDR3 is filled in from the germline J gene. V is TRBV16 and J is TRBJ1-1; the D gene is possibly TRBD1 (5 bases). Germline assignment: CDR1 SGHSA and CDR2 FRNQAP. V shed 0 bases and J shed 6 bases, with 5 bases lying between them. The CDR3 has 12 amino acids. The sequenced part of the CDR3 DNA is TGTGCAAGCAGCTTAGACAGGGCAGAAGTCTTC. Protein product: CASSLDRAEVF. The complete CDR3 sequence is CASSLDRAEVFF.

Turning to this clone: Gene and germline names: mouse. The CDR3 protein is CASSLWEDTEVFF. The CDR3 DNA, read in part, is TGTGCCAGCAGTCTGTGGGAGGACACAGAAGTCTTC. V usage is TRBV26 and J usage is TRBJ1-1; D is unclear. The CDR3 is cut off 1 residue early in the read; its end comes from the germline J gene. The germline V gene has CDR1 KGHPV and CDR2 FQNQEV (reference sequence). This CDR3 is built from 13 residues. The germline V and J ends were trimmed by 1 base and 3 bases, with 6 bases remaining between them.

Points on this clone: Mouse names are used for the genes. The CDR3 is cut off 1 residue early in the read; its end comes from the germline J gene. J is TRBJ1-2 and V is TRBV4; 9 nucleotides align to TRBD1. This CDR3 spans 14 amino acids. V trimming: 4 bases; J trimming: 0 bases; junction bases outside the gene matches: 0. The germline V gene has CDR1 LGHDT and CDR2 YNNKQL (reference sequence). CDR3 sequence reads: CASSWDRANSDYTF. The part of the CDR3 DNA that was read is TGTGCCAGCAGCTGGGACAGGGCAAACTCCGACTACACC.

This clone was found a few times. Germline and genes here are mouse. The DNA ends 1 residue before the CDR3 does, and the rest of the CDR3 is filled in from the germline J gene. The V call is TRBV26, the J call TRBJ1-1, with D possibly being TRBD1 (5 bases). Trimming stripped 2 bases from V and 3 bases from J, with 7 bases between. Germline CDR1 KGHPV, CDR2 FQNQEV (reference sequence). The CDR3 consists of 13 residues. CDR3 DNA (partial): TGTGCCAGCAGTCTGAGGGGACACACAGAAGTCTTC. Amino acids: CASSLRGHTEVF. The full-length CDR3 reads as CASSLRGHTEVFF.

On this clone itself: The genes and germline here are from mouse. The sequence runs out 1 residue before the end of the CDR3; the remainder is reconstructed from the germline J gene. The J gene is TRBJ2-4, the V gene TRBV23. This CDR3 spans 14 amino acids. Germline V gives CDR1 KGHTA, CDR2 FQNQQP. CDR3 bases read: TGCTCCAGCAGTCAATCGATAGGTCAAAACACCTTGTAC. Its protein product is CSSSQSIGQNTLY. The CDR3 in full is CSSSQSIGQNTLYF.

This clone was detected only a few times. The genes are named according to mouse. The CDR3 end is not reached by the read, which stops 1 residue before it; the germline J gene fills it in. The V gene is TRBV20, the J gene TRBJ1-4, with TRBD1 matching over 7 bases. The V and J ends lost 6 bases and 0 bases, in that order; junction bases with no gene match: 4. The V gene's germline CDR1 is GFQATS and CDR2 STVNSAI. This CDR3 comprises 14 residues. The CDR3 region is CGASGQISNERLFF. The sequenced CDR3 bases are TGTGGTGCCTCGGGACAGATTTCCAACGAAAGATTATTT.

On this clone itself: Here the gene names and germline are mouse. The read halts 1 residue ahead of the CDR3 end, with the missing end drawn from the germline J gene. This chain uses TRBV5 with TRBJ1-4; 7 bases fit TRBD1. Trimming removed 1 base from V and 3 bases from J; junction bases left unmatched: 2. Germline V gene lookup returns CDR1 LGHNA and CDR2 YNLKQL (reference sequence). This CDR3 spans 15 amino acids. Incomplete CDR3 DNA: TGTGCCAGCAGCCAAGCGCAGGGGGCCAACGAAAGATTATTT. Its translation is CASSQAQGANERLF. In full, the CDR3 reads CASSQAQGANERLFF.

Points on this clone: Mouse names are used for the genes. The read halts 1 residue ahead of the CDR3 end, with the missing end drawn from the germline J gene. The chain combines TRBV5 with TRBJ2-1; a weak D match, TRBD1 (5 bases). Trimming removed 4 bases from V and 6 bases from J, with 7 bases in between. Germline V gene sequence: CDR1 LGHNA, CDR2 YNLKQL (reference sequence). The CDR3 length is 12 residues. The sequenced part of the CDR3 DNA is TGTGCCAGCAGCCCCCAGGGTGCTGAGCAGTTC. Residues: CASSPQGAEQF. The CDR3 in its entirety is CASSPQGAEQFF.

Of note for this clone: The gene names given are mouse names. The read ends 1 residue before the CDR3 terminus; that terminus is restored from the germline J gene. The V and J genes are TRBV15 and TRBJ1-1; no firm D call. CDR1 and CDR2 from the germline V gene are SGHND and FRSKSL. This CDR3 has 14 amino acids. V lost 5 bases to trimming and J lost 0 bases, with 10 bases between them. CDR3 residues: CASSRAAANTEVFF. The covered CDR3 bases are TGTGCCAGCAGTCGGGCCGCTGCAAACACAGAAGTCTTC.

A note on this clone: The gene names here belong to mouse. CDR3 DNA (partial): TGTGCCAGCAGTGAGCAGGGGACAAACACAGAAGTCTTC. This gives the protein CASSEQGTNTEVF. The whole CDR3 sequence is CASSEQGTNTEVFF. The chain carries TRBV13-1 and TRBJ1-1, with a tentative D call TRBD1 (6 bases). The sequenced fragment ends 1 residue before the CDR3 boundary, so the rest is inferred from the germline J gene. The germline CDR1 and CDR2 sequences are NSHNY and SYGAGN. There are 14 residues in the CDR3. The V gene lost 2 bases and the J gene lost 0 bases, with 8 bases spanning the gap.

Comment on this clone: Mouse gene names and germline throughout. The CDR3 end lies 1 residue beyond the end of the read and is filled in from the germline J gene. The chain has TRBV16 and TRBJ1-1; the D gene is possibly TRBD1 (5 bases). The V end lost 3 bases, the J end lost 3 bases, and 11 bases lay between the germline ends. The germline V gene has CDR1 SGHSA and CDR2 FRNQAP. The CDR3 totals 14 residues. CDR3 sequence reads: CASSFGRGDTEVFF. Partial CDR3 DNA: TGTGCAAGCAGCTTTGGGAGAGGGGACACAGAAGTCTTC.

In the case of this clone: With a much larger clone just one base away, this may be a read error. Genes and germline are mouse. The read gets to within 1 residue of the CDR3 end, and the germline J gene fills in the rest. This chain connects TRBV26 to TRBJ1-3; D gene uncertain. This CDR3 spans 13 amino acids. The ends were cut back, 4 bases at V and 2 bases at J, with 6 bases in the middle. Per germline, CDR1 KGHPV and CDR2 FQNQEV (reference sequence). The CDR3 spells CASSQRAGNTLYF. The sequenced CDR3 bases are TGTGCCAGCAGTCAGCGGGCTGGAAATACGCTCTAT.

Concerning this clone: Germline and genes: mouse. The sequenced fragment ends 1 residue before the CDR3 boundary, so the rest is inferred from the germline J gene. The chain uses TRBV29 and TRBJ2-1; 12 bases are shared with TRBD2. The CDR3 is 15 amino acids. V was pared by 5 bases and J by 6 bases, with 5 bases of the junction left unmatched. From germline, CDR1 is MSHET and CDR2 SYDVDS. Partial CDR3 DNA: TGTGCTAGCAGTCCCGGGACTGGGGGGATTGCTGAGCAGTTC. The encoded protein is CASSPGTGGIAEQF. Given in full, the CDR3 is CASSPGTGGIAEQFF.

Turning to this clone: The junction shows a germline mismatch at one end, possibly a read error. Genes and germline are mouse. The read ends 1 residue before the CDR3 terminus; that terminus is restored from the germline J gene. The chain is built from TRBV13-1 and TRBJ2-7; D uncertain. The V gene's germline CDR1 is NSHNY and CDR2 SYGAGN. The CDR3 length is 12 residues. CDR3 DNA (partial): TGTACCAGCAGTGATAGAAGGGATGAACAGTAC. Its protein is CTSSDRRDEQY. The CDR3 as a whole reads CTSSDRRDEQYF.

This clone is medium-sized in the sample. Genes and germline come from the mouse. Read data end 1 residue before the CDR3 end; the end is taken from the germline J gene. The V and J genes are TRBV13-3 and TRBJ1-4, with unresolved D. V lost 2 bases, J lost 0 bases, and 8 bases lay in between. Germline V CDR1 and CDR2: NNHDY, SYVADS. The CDR3 is made up of 15 amino acids. The CDR3 protein is CASSEAVISNERLFF. Partial CDR3 DNA: TGTGCCAGCAGTGAGGCAGTTATTTCCAACGAAAGATTATTT.

As to this clone: Gene names are mouse gene names. The DNA ends 1 residue before the CDR3 does, and the rest of the CDR3 is filled in from the germline J gene. The rearrangement uses TRBV3 and TRBJ2-1; D not resolved. Per germline, CDR1 SNHLY and CDR2 FYNGKV (reference sequence). The CDR3 is 11 amino acids. Trimming removed 6 bases at V and 2 bases at J, with 2 bases between. The sequenced part of the CDR3 DNA is TGTGCCAGCAGGTACTATGCTGAGCAGTTC. Its protein is CASRYYAEQF. The CDR3, in full, reads CASRYYAEQFF.

This clone appeared a few times. Gene names are the mouse ones. The read stops 1 residue short of the end of the CDR3; the missing end is completed from the germline J gene. V and J are TRBV13-1 and TRBJ2-7; TRBD2 matches at 9 bases. Looked up from germline, CDR1 is NSHNY and CDR2 is SYGAGN. The V segment lost 3 bases and the J segment 9 bases; nucleotides outside the gene matches: 1. This CDR3 is 11 amino acids long. The CDR3 spells CASSAWGGQYF. The DNA read from the CDR3 is TGTGCCAGCAGTGCCTGGGGGGGACAGTAC.

This clone showed up just a few times. Germline and genes: mouse. The read terminates 1 residue before the CDR3 end, so the remaining end is supplied by the germline J gene. The gene calls are TRBV13-2 and TRBJ1-1; D is perhaps TRBD1 (5 bases). From germline, CDR1 is NNHNN and CDR2 SYGAGS (reference sequence). Trimming took 0 bases from V and 11 from J, leaving 11 bases between them. This CDR3 spans 12 amino acids. This CDR3 is CASGDGRVGVFF. The covered CDR3 bases are TGTGCCAGCGGTGATGGCAGGGTTGGCGTCTTC.